This passage covers 23 T cell receptor beta chains from one sample sequenced in a study of T-cell reconstitution after alpha-beta-depleted transplantation in children. Library preparation (for TCRbeta) was performed with unique molecular identifiers. TCRdb independently ran MiXCR on the PCR reads; one entry per CDR3 protein. The table lists about 240,000 distinct CDR3 sequences, 9.5% to 15% of them singletons. This specimen consisted of PBMCs from the stem cell graft donor, obtained from the stem cell graft. These receptors were taken from a human donor who donated a stem cell graft to a child with acute lymphoblastic leukemia.

This clonotype has at least ten counts. The J gene is TRBJ2-2, the V gene TRBV7-2; TRBD1 agrees at 8 bases. Germline assignment: CDR1 SGHTA and CDR2 FQGNSA. The CDR3 loop spans 15 amino acids. V shed 5 bases and J 6 bases; nucleotides not matched to a gene: 8. This CDR3 is CASSPTGEEAGELFF. CDR3 DNA sequence: TGTGCCAGCAGCCCGACAGGGGAAGAAGCCGGGGAGCTGTTTTTT.

This clonotype was recorded many times. The CDR3 here is CASRPIGQGWDIQYF. The CDR3 DNA follows: TGTGCCAGCAGACCCATAGGACAGGGTTGGGACATTCAGTACTTC. The genes are TRBV6-2 or TRBV6-3 and TRBJ2-4, with 8 bases matching TRBD1. Germline V gene data show CDR1 as MNHEY and CDR2 as SVGEGT. This CDR3 has 15 residues. With 6 bases clipped from V and 8 bases from J, the junction kept 12 bases outside the gene matches.

This clonotype was recorded many times. The chain couples TRBV10-2 to TRBJ2-3; D ambiguous. Germline CDR1 WSHSY, CDR2 SAAADI. V dropped 6 bases and J dropped 1 base, with 11 bases sitting between them. The CDR3 length is 14 residues. The CDR3 sequence: CASSGLTGTDTQYF. CDR3 bases: TGCGCCAGCAGCGGCCTCACGGGCACAGATACGCAGTATTTT.

This clonotype was recorded many times. The chain recombines TRBV10-2 with TRBJ2-7; 10 nucleotides align to TRBD2. Germline V CDR1 and CDR2: WSHSY, SAAADI. The V segment lost 6 bases and the J segment 6 bases; nucleotides outside the gene matches: 11. There are 15 residues in the CDR3. The CDR3 region is CASRPSLAGVGEQYF. CDR3 DNA: TGCGCCAGCAGACCATCTCTAGCGGGGGTTGGCGAGCAGTACTTC.

This clonotype was counted many times. This chain connects TRBV2 to TRBJ2-7; no clear D gene. CDR1 is SNHLY and CDR2 is FYNNEI in the germline V gene. V gave up 5 bases and J gave up 0 bases, with 17 bases separating them. This CDR3 has 16 amino acids. The CDR3 region has the DNA TGTGCCAGCAGTCGAATATACCTTATGAGCTCCTACGAGCAGTACTTC. Its protein product is CASSRIYLMSSYEQYF.

This clonotype was recorded a few times. This chain uses TRBV20-1 with TRBJ2-7; 9 bases match TRBD2. The CDR3 runs 15 residues. Germline V gene data show CDR1 as DFQATT and CDR2 as SNEGSKA (reference sequence). The V and J ends lost 3 bases and 2 bases, in that order; junction bases with no gene match: 8. The CDR3 DNA reads as TGCAGTGCTAGGGGCGTAGCGGGAGACACCTACGAGCAGTACTTC. It translates to CSARGVAGDTYEQYF.

This clonotype occurred many times. The chain joins TRBV5-1 to TRBJ2-7; TRBD2 agrees at 8 bases. The V segment lost 4 bases and the J segment 5 bases; nucleotides outside the gene matches: 5. Germline loops: CDR1 SGHRS, CDR2 YFSETQ. This CDR3 has 13 amino acids. CDR3: CASSPREGDEQYF. CDR3 sequence (DNA): TGCGCCAGCAGCCCCCGGGAGGGGGACGAGCAGTACTTC.

This clonotype was seen ten or more times. The chain is built from TRBV7-9 and TRBJ2-1; 7 bases map to TRBD2. Germline CDR1 is SEHNR and CDR2 is FQNEAQ (reference sequence). This CDR3 has 17 amino acids. V shed 5 bases, J shed 9 bases, and the junction held 19 bases outside the gene matches. CDR3 residues: CASSPTSGGLPRVEQFF. As DNA, the CDR3 is TGTGCCAGCAGCCCAACCTCGGGGGGACTCCCTAGAGTTGAGCAGTTCTTC. The variable domain in full, completed from reference TRBV7-9 and TRBJ2-1, reads DTGVSQNPRHKITKRGQNVTFRCDPISEHNRLYWYRQTLGQGPEFLTYFQNEAQLEKSRLLSDRFSAERPKGSFSTLEIQRTEQGDSAMYLCASSPTSGGLPRVEQFFGPGTRLTVL.

The rearrangement uses TRBV7-9 and TRBJ2-3, with TRBD1 as a possible D gene (5 bases). From germline, CDR1 is SEHNR and CDR2 FQNEAQ (reference sequence). Trimming cost V 8 bases and J 3 bases, with 18 bases left between them. CDR3 length: 15 residues. CDR3 sequence reads: CASGSSSGRTDTQYF. The CDR3 DNA reads TGTGCCAGCGGATCATCTTCAGGGCGAACAGATACGCAGTATTTT.

V gene TRBV4-3 combines with J gene TRBJ2-2, with D possibly being TRBD1 (6 bases). With 0 bases removed from V and 6 bases from J, the gap between germline ends came to 17 bases. The germline CDR1 and CDR2 sequences are LGHNA and YSLEER. CDR3 length equals 17 residues. This CDR3 reads CASSQEPPLSGAGELFF. The DNA of the CDR3 is TGCGCCAGCAGCCAAGAACCCCCTCTTTCAGGGGCCGGGGAGCTGTTTTTT.

At least ten counts were recorded for this clonotype. The gene calls are TRBV7-2 and TRBJ1-1; no definite D call. CDR1 SGHTA and CDR2 FQGNSA come from the germline V gene. Trimming removed 6 bases from V and 1 base from J, with 12 bases in between. The CDR3 consists of 14 residues. CDR3 sequence (DNA): TGTGCCAGCAGGCCCGGGTTGGGGAACACTGAAGCTTTCTTT. This sequence encodes CASRPGLGNTEAFF.

This clonotype was observed at least ten times. The V call is TRBV7-9, the J call TRBJ2-2; 12 positions match TRBD2. Losses at the gene ends were 6 bases for V and 7 bases for J; bases not matched to a gene: 9. Germline CDR1 SEHNR, CDR2 FQNEAQ (reference sequence). This CDR3 has 16 residues. CDR3 sequence reads: CASRRLAGVGGGELFF. In DNA, the CDR3 is TGTGCCAGCAGACGACTAGCGGGAGTCGGTGGCGGGGAGCTGTTTTTT. The full variable domain, rest sourced from reference TRBV7-9 and TRBJ2-2, is DTGVSQNPRHKITKRGQNVTFRCDPISEHNRLYWYRQTLGQGPEFLTYFQNEAQLEKSRLLSDRFSAERPKGSFSTLEIQRTEQGDSAMYLCASRRLAGVGGGELFFGEGSRLTVL.

This clonotype was detected ten times or more. The chain carries TRBV6-1 and TRBJ2-7, with D tentatively TRBD2 (5 bases). The CDR3 extends over 14 amino acids. V gave up 3 bases and J gave up 0 bases, with 9 bases separating them. Germline V lookup: CDR1 MNHNS, CDR2 SASEGT. The CDR3, as DNA: TGTGCCAGCAGTGACCCGGGATTCTCCTACGAGCAGTACTTC. Translation: CASSDPGFSYEQYF.

The V and J genes are TRBV29-1 and TRBJ2-5; 10 bases match TRBD1. This CDR3 contains 14 residues. After removal of 3 bases from V and 5 bases from J, the junction contained 6 bases not matched to a gene. Germline values: CDR1 SQVTM, CDR2 ANQGSEA. CDR3 residues: CSVERDRGMETQYF. The CDR3 nucleotides read TGCAGCGTTGAGAGGGACAGGGGTATGGAGACCCAGTACTTC.

This clonotype was seen ten or more times. The chain couples TRBV19 to TRBJ1-2, with no clear D. V was shortened by 10 bases and J by 9 bases, with 21 bases between the two germline ends. Germline V gene lookup returns CDR1 LNHDA and CDR2 SQIVND (reference sequence). The CDR3 extends over 13 amino acids. As DNA, the CDR3 is TGTGCCACCAGGCCGGTTACAGCTCCAAGCTACACCTTC. This sequence encodes CATRPVTAPSYTF. Filled out from reference TRBV19 and TRBJ1-2, the complete variable domain reads DGGITQSPKYLFRKEGQNVTLSCEQNLNHDAMYWYRQDPGQGLRLIYYSQIVNDFQKGDIAEGYSVSREKKESFPLTVTSAQKNPTAFYLCATRPVTAPSYTFGSGTRLTVV.

This clonotype was observed a handful of times. The V gene is TRBV18, the J gene TRBJ2-7; 7 bases map to TRBD1. Germline V lookup: CDR1 KGHSH, CDR2 LQKENI. With 8 bases clipped from V and 7 bases from J, the junction kept 14 bases outside the gene matches. CDR3 length equals 14 residues. CDR3 residues: CASGTGQDRPEQYF. The CDR3 nucleotides read TGTGCCAGCGGCACCGGCCAGGACAGGCCAGAGCAGTACTTC.

This clonotype was counted between two and nine times. The chain recombines TRBV5-1 with TRBJ2-1, with 10 bases that match TRBD2. Germline V lookup: CDR1 SGHRS, CDR2 YFSETQ. Trimming cost V 5 bases and J 0 bases; bases outside gene matches: 2. This CDR3 is built from 15 residues. The CDR3 DNA reads TGCGCCAGCAGACTAGCGGGAAGCTCCTACAATGAGCAGTTCTTC. Its translation is CASRLAGSSYNEQFF.

Ten or more counts support this clonotype. The chain joins TRBV5-1 to TRBJ2-2, with D perhaps TRBD1 or TRBD2 (5 bases each). Germline V gene data show CDR1 as SGHRS and CDR2 as YFSETQ. Trimming took 0 bases from V and 3 from J, leaving 12 bases between them. The CDR3 spans 16 residues. The CDR3 nucleotides are TGCGCCAGCAGCTTGGCTCGAGGGGACGACACCGGGGAGCTGTTTTTT. Translation: CASSLARGDDTGELFF.

The J gene is TRBJ2-7, the V gene TRBV7-9, with a tentative D call TRBD1 (5 bases). The CDR3 has 14 residues. CDR1 and CDR2 (germline): SEHNR, FQNEAQ (reference sequence). V dropped 1 base and J dropped 3 bases, with 10 bases sitting between them. For the CDR3, the DNA is TGTGCCAGCAGCTTAGAGGGCAGGGACTACGAGCAGTACTTC. It specifies CASSLEGRDYEQYF.

This clonotype was recorded many times. The chain is built from TRBV5-5 and TRBJ2-3; 10 bases agree with TRBD2. The CDR3 runs to 16 residues. Trimming took 3 bases from V and 0 from J; bases not matched to a gene: 4. Per germline, CDR1 SGHKS and CDR2 YYEKEE (reference sequence). The CDR3 here is CASSSTSGYSTDTQYF. CDR3 nucleotide sequence: TGTGCCAGCAGCTCGACTAGCGGGTATAGCACAGATACGCAGTATTTT.

This clonotype was picked up many times. The DNA of the CDR3 is TGCGCCAGCAGCTTGGGGGAACCGGCTGAGCAGTTCTTC. Translating gives CASSLGEPAEQFF. This chain connects TRBV5-1 to TRBJ2-1; the D is unclear. The CDR3 runs 13 residues. Trimming removed 0 bases at V and 9 bases at J, with 10 bases between. Germline CDR1 and CDR2: SGHRS and YFSETQ.

As concerns this clonotype: A single base separates this from a much larger clone, so it may be a read error. The V gene is TRBV6-1, the J gene TRBJ2-4, with TRBD1 identical over 7 bases. Germline-derived CDR1 and CDR2 are MNHNS and SASEGT. The CDR3 extends over 16 amino acids. The CDR3 here is CASSPTGAVAKNSQYF. The CDR3 coding sequence is TGTGCCAGCAGCCCAACAGGGGCCGTAGCCAAAAACAGTCAGTACTTC.

This clonotype was observed many times. The chain links TRBV12-3 or TRBV12-4 to TRBJ1-5; D gene uncertain. Deletions cut 6 bases from V and 5 bases from J, with 20 bases between. CDR3 length: 16 residues. CDR3 DNA sequence: TGTGCCAGCAGGCCCCCGGGTCCGAGGGCCTATCAGCCCCAGCATTTT. It is translated as CASRPPGPRAYQPQHF.